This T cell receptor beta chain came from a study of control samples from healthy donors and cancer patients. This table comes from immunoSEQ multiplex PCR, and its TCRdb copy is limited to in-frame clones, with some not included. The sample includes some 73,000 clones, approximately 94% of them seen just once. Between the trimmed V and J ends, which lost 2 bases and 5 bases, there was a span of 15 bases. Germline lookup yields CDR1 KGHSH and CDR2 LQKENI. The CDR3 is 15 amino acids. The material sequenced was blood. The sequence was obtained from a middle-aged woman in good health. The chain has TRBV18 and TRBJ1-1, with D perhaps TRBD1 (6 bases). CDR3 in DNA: TGTGCCAGCTCACCATTACAGGGAGAAGGTACTGAAGCTTTCTTT. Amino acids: CASSPLQGEGTEAFF. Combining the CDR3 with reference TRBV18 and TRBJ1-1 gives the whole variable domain NAGVMQNPRHLVRRRGQEARLRCSPMKGHSHVYWYRQLPEEGLKFMVYLQKENIIDESGMPKERFSAEFPKEGPSILRIQQVVRGDSAAYFCASSPLQGEGTEAFFGQGTRLTVV.